The clone carrying this T cell receptor beta chain was seen more than once but under ten times. Its antigen is as yet unknown. The record originates from a study of cytomegalovirus exposure and HLA in healthy donors. Study-wide points: One variant, a missense change in DCLRE1C, was linked in a later analysis to TCR beta V- and J-gene trimming. Overall, 164 TCR beta chains were annotated as cytomegalovirus-associated. TCR beta V segments were, for the most part, productive about 87% or about 30% of the time in an earlier analysis.

The J segment lost 6 bases and the V segment lost 7 bases, leaving 11 bases of the junction unmatched. This CDR3 contains 14 residues. Looked up from germline, CDR1 is SGHNT and CDR2 is YYREEE (reference sequence). This PCR relied on a set of 60 Vbeta primers and 13 Jbeta primers. In the study's own analysis: Later analysis identified some 80 million unique TCR beta chains, about 10 million shared. This table comes from immunoSEQ multiplex PCR, and its TCRdb copy is limited to in-frame clones, with some not included. Clonal size and the V and J genes are those of that table, whereas D and trimming came from the DNA. The data contain fewer than 200,000 clones, more than 9.5% of them seen just once; the ten biggest clones take up about 7.8%.

The rearrangement uses TRBV5-4 and TRBJ2-7, with 9 bases identical to TRBD1. This receptor was identified in a man aged 50-60 years in good health and CMV-seropositive. Sequenced input: PBMCs. Written as DNA, the CDR3 is TGTGCCAGCGCCCCCTGGGACAGGGAATTCGAGCAGTACTTC. This gives the protein CASAPWDREFEQYF.